The 6 T cell receptor beta chains given below trace back to one sample, sequenced in a study of T cell changes during pregnancy in multiple sclerosis. The table came from immunoSEQ multiplex PCR; TCRdb's copy has only in-frame clones and leaves some out. The sample carries over 20,000 clones, 91% recorded once. The sequencing used CD4+ T cells from peripheral blood mononuclear cells, collected in the third trimester of pregnancy. All receptors derive from a female donor in good health, enrolled as a control in a pregnancy study.

The chain is built from TRBV10-3 and TRBJ2-3, with TRBD1 matching over 10 bases. The CDR3 spans 13 residues. Germline V gives CDR1 ENHRY, CDR2 SYGVKD. Losses at the gene ends were 5 bases for V and 5 bases for J; bases not matched to a gene: 1. CDR3 in DNA: TGTGCCATCAGTCGGGACAGGGGAGATACGCAGTATTTT. It specifies CAISRDRGDTQYF.

The chain couples TRBV7-2 to TRBJ2-1, with a weak D call TRBD2 (6 bases). The CDR3 contains 16 residues. Germline values: CDR1 SGHTA, CDR2 FQGNSA. Trimming took off 1 base at V and 6 bases at J, with 16 bases between the two ends. This CDR3 is CASSLVWRASGNEQFF. The DNA of the CDR3 is TGTGCCAGCAGCTTAGTTTGGAGGGCCTCCGGCAATGAGCAGTTCTTC.

This clone was found a few times. J is TRBJ1-4 and V is TRBV18; D is undetermined. The germline V gene encodes CDR1 KGHSH and CDR2 LQKENI. The V end was cut by 2 bases, the J end by 7 bases, with 11 bases between. The CDR3 loop spans 14 amino acids. The CDR3 here is CASSPATAGEKLFF. The CDR3 DNA reads as TGTGCCAGCTCACCAGCAACAGCGGGTGAAAAACTGTTTTTT.

This sequence joins TRBV28 and TRBJ1-2, with 8 bases lining up with TRBD1. With 7 bases clipped from V and 8 bases from J, the junction kept 12 bases outside the gene matches. Germline loops: CDR1 MDHEN, CDR2 SYDVKM. This CDR3 has 14 residues. The CDR3 DNA follows: TGTGCCAGCACCCTTGGACAGGGACGTAGCGGCTACACCTTC. This translates into CASTLGQGRSGYTF.

This chain joins TRBV29-1 and TRBJ1-1; a possible D gene is TRBD1 (5 bases). The CDR3 runs 15 residues. CDR1 and CDR2 (germline): SQVTM, ANQGSEA. Trimming took off 6 bases at V and 2 bases at J, with 19 bases between the two ends. The CDR3 region is CSVRPQWQGNTEAFF. The CDR3 region has the DNA TGCAGCGTCCGCCCCCAATGGCAGGGTAACACTGAAGCTTTCTTT.

V is TRBV25-1 and J is TRBJ2-7; a weak D match, TRBD2 (5 bases). Germline assignment: CDR1 MGHDK and CDR2 SYGVNS. The CDR3 sequence is 13 residues long. Trimming stripped 4 bases from V and 0 bases from J, with 7 bases between. The CDR3 DNA sequence: TGTGCCAGCAGTGCGGGGTACTCCTACGAGCAGTACTTC. The encoded protein is CASSAGYSYEQYF.